The 14 T cell receptor beta chains below come from one sample, sequenced in a study of CD8+CD57+ T cells in acquired aplastic anemia. The TCR beta profiling, which covered VDJ combination and CDR3 sequence, was carried out using genomic DNA as the template. One entry per CDR3 protein results from TCRdb running MiXCR on the reads. The table lists 300,000 or so distinct CDR3 sequences, roughly three fifths of them singletons, with around 7.6% in the top ten. Sequencing was done on a sample of sorted CD4+, CD8+, or CD8+CD57+ T cells (not recorded which) from PBMCs. The receptors derive from a human donor with severe aplastic anemia or a healthy control (not recorded which).

This clonotype was found a few times. This chain connects TRBV25-1 to TRBJ1-1; unclear D gene. Deletions cut 6 bases from V and 4 bases from J, with 18 bases between. CDR3 length: 15 amino acids. CDR1 is MGHDK, CDR2 SYGVNS, per germline. This CDR3 is CASREPGSAGTEAFF. Written as DNA, the CDR3 is TGTGCCAGCAGGGAGCCAGGATCGGCCGGCACTGAAGCTTTCTTT.

This clonotype turned up a few times. A much larger clonotype is one base distant, so this may be a read error. The J gene is TRBJ2-4, the V gene TRBV20-1, with unresolved D. The CDR3 sequence is 14 residues long. Germline V gene sequence: CDR1 DFQATT, CDR2 SNEGSKA (reference sequence). This CDR3 is CSARDHIAKNIEYF. For the CDR3, the DNA is TGCAGTGCTAGAGATCATATAGCCAAAAACATTGAGTACTTC.

The chain recombines TRBV2 with TRBJ1-4; D not resolved. V dropped 5 bases and J dropped 15 bases, with 13 bases sitting between them. Germline CDR1 reads SNHLY; CDR2 reads FYNNEI. This CDR3 is built from 11 residues. DNA for the CDR3: TGTGCCAGCAGTCCGGACGACGGGGTGTTTTTT. Its translation is CASSPDDGVFF.

This clonotype was recorded many times. This chain joins TRBV14 and TRBJ2-2, with D unclear. The V end was cut by 3 bases, the J end by 6 bases, with 20 bases between. The germline V gene encodes CDR1 SGHDN and CDR2 FVKESK. This CDR3 is built from 17 residues. CDR3 region: CASSHNQARPGAGELFF. DNA for the CDR3: TGTGCCAGCAGCCACAATCAGGCTAGACCCGGCGCCGGGGAGCTGTTTTTT. The whole variable domain, filled in from reference TRBV14 and TRBJ2-2, reads EAGVTQFPSHSVIEKGQTVTLRCDPISGHDNLYWYRRVMGKEIKFLLHFVKESKQDESGMPNNRFLAERTGGTYSTLKVQPAELEDSGVYFCASSHNQARPGAGELFFGEGSRLTVL.

The CDR3 DNA sequence: TGCGCCAGCAGGGGGGCTTCACGCAACACTGAAGCTTTCTTT. This encodes CASRGASRNTEAFF. The chain uses TRBV10-2 and TRBJ1-1; D is perhaps TRBD1 (6 bases). Trimming shortened V by 6 bases and J by 2 bases, and 13 bases separated the two germline ends. Germline V gives CDR1 WSHSY, CDR2 SAAADI. The CDR3 runs 14 residues.

This clonotype was detected only a few times. The chain links TRBV2 to TRBJ2-3, with 7 bases aligning to TRBD2. CDR1 is SNHLY, CDR2 FYNNEI, per germline. The V gene end was trimmed by 6 bases and the J gene end by 0 bases; junction bases not matched to a gene: 6. This CDR3 region has 15 residues. CDR3 sequence (DNA): TGTGCCAGCAGCCTAGTAGCGGGTAGCACAGATACGCAGTATTTT. Translating it yields CASSLVAGSTDTQYF.

The chain joins TRBV7-8 to TRBJ2-7; 7 nucleotides line up with TRBD2. V trimming: 6 bases; J trimming: 4 bases; junction bases outside the gene matches: 12. The CDR3 extends over 15 amino acids. The germline V gene has CDR1 SGHVS and CDR2 FQNEAQ. The CDR3 nucleotides are TGTGCCAGCAGTTCTCTCCCGGGACTACCGTACGAGCAGTACTTC. Protein product: CASSSLPGLPYEQYF.

The chain couples TRBV2 to TRBJ2-3, with 7 bases aligning to TRBD1. Germline V gene sequence: CDR1 SNHLY, CDR2 FYNNEI. This CDR3 is 14 amino acids long. The V segment lost 4 bases and the J segment 6 bases; nucleotides outside the gene matches: 7. The CDR3 is CASSGRTGIDTQYF. The CDR3 nucleotides read TGTGCCAGCAGTGGTCGGACAGGCATTGATACGCAGTATTTT.

This clonotype was detected only once. The V call is TRBV9, the J call TRBJ2-1; 8 bases fit TRBD1. Germline CDR1 is SGDLS and CDR2 is YYNGEE. The V segment lost 4 bases and the J segment 7 bases; nucleotides outside the gene matches: 7. The CDR3 is 14 amino acids. The CDR3 sequence: CASSFRQGMNEQFF. The DNA for the CDR3 is TGTGCCAGCAGCTTTAGACAGGGGATGAATGAGCAGTTCTTC.

The chain employs TRBV5-1 and TRBJ2-1, with 12 bases matching TRBD2. Germline CDR1 reads SGHRS; CDR2 reads YFSETQ. CDR3 size: 15 residues. V lost 2 bases, J lost 8 bases, and 5 bases stayed unmatched. The CDR3 protein is CASSFPSGGEDEQFF. The DNA for the CDR3 is TGCGCCAGCAGCTTCCCTAGCGGGGGGGAGGATGAGCAGTTCTTC.

The chain joins TRBV14 to TRBJ2-1; 7 bases match TRBD1. The length of the CDR3 is 16 residues. V lost 5 bases and J lost 4; bases outside the gene matches: 11. CDR1 is SGHDN, CDR2 FVKESK, per germline. CDR3 in DNA: TGTGCCAGCAGCGTTTACTACCGGGACAGATACAATGAGCAGTTCTTC. This codes for CASSVYYRDRYNEQFF.

The chain employs TRBV5-1 and TRBJ2-1; TRBD1 is a possible D gene (6 bases). Per the germline V gene, CDR1 is SGHRS and CDR2 is YFSETQ. V shed 4 bases and J shed 0 bases, with 11 bases lying between them. The CDR3 spans 15 residues. CDR3 sequence: CASSTDSNSYNEQFF. The CDR3 nucleotides read TGCGCCAGCAGCACGGACAGCAACTCCTACAATGAGCAGTTCTTC. Looking up the rest from reference TRBV5-1 and TRBJ2-1 gives the full variable domain: KAGVTQTPRYLIKTRGQQVTLSCSPISGHRSVSWYQQTPGQGLQFLFEYFSETQRNKGNFPGRFSGRQFSNSRSEMNVSTLELGDSALYLCASSTDSNSYNEQFFGPGTRLTVL.

This clonotype has a count of ten or more. J is TRBJ1-4 and V is TRBV7-3; weak D call: TRBD1 (5 bases). Between the trimmed V and J ends, which lost 0 bases and 7 bases, there was a span of 12 bases. The CDR3 runs 15 residues. In germline, CDR1 is SGHTA, CDR2 FQGTGA. CDR3 DNA: TGTGCCAGCAGCTTAACTGGGCAGGGAGGTGAAAAACTGTTTTTT. Translation gives CASSLTGQGGEKLFF.

The chain recombines TRBV19 with TRBJ1-1; 8 bases are a match to TRBD1. The germline V gene has CDR1 LNHDA and CDR2 SQIVND (reference sequence). This CDR3 region has 13 residues. Trimming at V came to 5 bases and at J to 6 bases, leaving 5 bases not matched to a gene. CDR3 residues: CASSPLTGAEAFF. Written as DNA, the CDR3 is TGTGCCAGTAGTCCCCTGACAGGGGCTGAAGCTTTCTTT. Supplemented by reference TRBV19 and TRBJ1-1, the full variable domain reads DGGITQSPKYLFRKEGQNVTLSCEQNLNHDAMYWYRQDPGQGLRLIYYSQIVNDFQKGDIAEGYSVSREKKESFPLTVTSAQKNPTAFYLCASSPLTGAEAFFGQGTRLTVV.